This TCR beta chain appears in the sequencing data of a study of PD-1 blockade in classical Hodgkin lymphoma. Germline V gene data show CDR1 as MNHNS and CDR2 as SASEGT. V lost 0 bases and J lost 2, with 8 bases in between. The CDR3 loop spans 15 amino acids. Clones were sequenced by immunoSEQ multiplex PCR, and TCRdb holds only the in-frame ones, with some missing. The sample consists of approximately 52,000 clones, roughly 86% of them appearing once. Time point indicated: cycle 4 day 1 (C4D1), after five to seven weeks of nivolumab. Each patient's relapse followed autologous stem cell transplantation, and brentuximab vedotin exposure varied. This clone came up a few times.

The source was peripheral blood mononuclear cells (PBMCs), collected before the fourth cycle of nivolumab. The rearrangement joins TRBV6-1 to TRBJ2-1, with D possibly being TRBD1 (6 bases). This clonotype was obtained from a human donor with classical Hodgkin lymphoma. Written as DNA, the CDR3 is TGTGCCAGCAGTGAAGCTCGACAGGCCTACAATGAGCAGTTCTTC. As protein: CASSEARQAYNEQFF.